The clone carrying this T cell receptor (beta chain) turned up a few times. The data belong to a study of blood T cell repertoires in COVID-19. Study as a whole: COVID-19 samples collected from the United States, Italy and Spain covered acute and convalescent phases. PBMCs, B-cell-depleted T cells, or T cells were the source of the cDNA or gDNA that made up the material.

In the source study's methods: Nucleated cell counts were estimated from reference gene primer amplification. This table comes from immunoSEQ multiplex PCR, and its TCRdb copy is limited to in-frame clones, with some not included. V and J calls plus clone size are reproduced from that table; the DNA served to infer D and trimming. The table shows under 150,000 clones, with about 89% occurring only once. The sample consisted of peripheral blood. The sequence derives from a man aged 50-59 years with active COVID-19.

CDR3 in amino acids: CAISAGQGLYNSPLHF. The CDR3 nucleotides read TGTGCCATCAGTGCGGGACAGGGACTTTATAATTCACCCCTCCACTTT. The chain couples TRBV10-3 to TRBJ1-6; TRBD1 agrees at 9 bases. Germline V gives CDR1 ENHRY, CDR2 SYGVKD. This CDR3 contains 16 residues. V shed 4 bases, J shed 4 bases, and the junction held 5 bases outside the gene matches.